The source of this T cell receptor beta chain is a study of blood T cell repertoires in COVID-19. Background on the study: The cDNA or gDNA used as material had been derived from T cells, B-cell-depleted T cells, or PBMCs.

Trimming removed 6 bases from V and 1 base from J, with 15 bases in between. The germline CDR1 and CDR2 sequences are MNHEY and SVGAGI. The CDR3 contains 15 residues. This clone was seen just once. In the source study's methods: Quantification of nucleated cells was approximated via reference gene primer amplification. The repertoire was sequenced with immunoSEQ multiplex PCR; TCRdb's copy has only in-frame clones and lacks some. D and trimming come from the DNA, and the V and J calls and clone size come from that table. Among roughly 290,000 clones listed, approximately 80% were seen once. The origin of this receptor is a woman aged 50 to 60 with active or convalescent COVID-19. The gene calls are TRBV6-5 and TRBJ1-2; tentatively, D is TRBD1 (5 bases). Input material: peripheral blood. This CDR3 is CASRPPGGGNYGYTF. CDR3 nucleotides: TGTGCCAGCAGACCTCCGGGGGGGGGTAACTATGGCTACACCTTC.